This T cell receptor (beta chain) came from a study of T cell changes during pregnancy in multiple sclerosis. Sequencing used immunoSEQ multiplex PCR; TCRdb keeps in-frame clones, though not all of them. The sample contains about 76,000 clones, 93% of which appear only once. Trimming left V 0 bases short and J 6 bases short, with 11 bases between. CDR1 SGHDN and CDR2 FVKESK come from the germline V gene. This CDR3 has 14 amino acids. The rearrangement links TRBV14 to TRBJ1-1, with D uncertain. The source was peripheral blood, collected in the second trimester of pregnancy. The TCR sequence derives from a female donor with multiple sclerosis, enrolled in a pregnancy study. The CDR3 loop is CASSQDRRVAEAFF. For the CDR3, the DNA is TGTGCCAGCAGCCAAGATCGTCGGGTAGCTGAAGCTTTCTTT. The complete variable domain, with remaining parts taken from reference TRBV14 and TRBJ1-1, reads EAGVTQFPSHSVIEKGQTVTLRCDPISGHDNLYWYRRVMGKEIKFLLHFVKESKQDESGMPNNRFLAERTGGTYSTLKVQPAELEDSGVYFCASSQDRRVAEAFFGQGTRLTVV.